This T cell receptor beta chain came from a study of blood T cell repertoires in COVID-19. Study-level information: In each case, the material was cDNA or gDNA derived from T cells, B-cell-depleted T cells, or PBMCs.

The protocol was immunoSEQ multiplex PCR, while the TCRdb copy is restricted to in-frame clones and leaves out a portion. The table includes 150,000 to 200,000 clones, around 90% detected once. This CDR3 region has 13 residues. Germline V gene lookup returns CDR1 MNHEY and CDR2 SVGAGI. Trimming left V 9 bases short and J 2 bases short, with 13 bases between. Sequencing used PBMCs or T cells enriched from blood (not recorded which). The rearrangement joins TRBV6-5 to TRBJ1-2; no clear D gene. The receptor's source is a woman aged 18-30 years who had recovered from COVID-19. CDR3 sequence reads: CASRPGRNYGYTF. CDR3 DNA sequence: TGTGCCAGTCGCCCGGGTCGAAACTATGGCTACACCTTC.